This TCR beta chain is drawn from a study of blood T cell repertoires in COVID-19. About the research overall: The origin of the acute and convalescent COVID-19 samples was the United States, Italy and Spain. From T cells, B-cell-depleted T cells, or PBMCs came the material, which was cDNA or gDNA.

This CDR3 has 14 residues. In germline, CDR1 is LGHNT, CDR2 FRNRAP. The ends were cut back, 1 base at V and 5 bases at J, with 9 bases in the middle. As processed by the authors: Estimates of nucleated cell counts were drawn from the amplification of reference gene primers. Profiling relied on immunoSEQ multiplex PCR, and the TCRdb table lists in-frame clones only, not all of them. The D gene and trimming were derived from the DNA, and the V and J assignments and clone size from that table. The repertoire consists of about 99,000 clones, with about four fifths occurring once and the leading ten covering 15% to 20%. This clone appeared once.

What was sequenced was peripheral blood. The origin of this receptor is a woman aged 80 or older with active or convalescent COVID-19. This sequence joins TRBV12-5 and TRBJ2-1, with D perhaps TRBD1 (6 bases). The CDR3 reads CASGLGDRNNEQFF. The CDR3 region has the DNA TGTGCTAGTGGTTTGGGAGACAGGAACAATGAGCAGTTCTTC.